The next 20 T cell receptor beta chains were all read from a single sample in a study of shared clonotypes between healthy human individuals. Sequencing used immunoSEQ multiplex PCR; TCRdb keeps in-frame clones, though not all of them. In the table there are under 2.5 million clones, around 92% of which are singletons. The sample comprised naive CD4+ T cells from PBMCs. As to subset: CD45RA+ positively selected. All receptors come from a young man in good health. Some clones in this sample may be carry-over from other donors' samples.

The J gene is TRBJ2-2, the V gene TRBV6-1; D might be TRBD1 (7 bases). CDR3 length: 15 amino acids. Germline assignment: CDR1 MNHNS and CDR2 SASEGT. V lost 3 bases and J 6 bases, leaving 14 bases between the germline ends. CDR3: CASSEEGAPPGELFF. The CDR3 DNA reads TGTGCCAGCAGTGAGGAGGGGGCGCCCCCCGGGGAGCTGTTTTTT.

The J gene is TRBJ2-7, the V gene TRBV28, with D uncertain. V shed 8 bases and J shed 3 bases, with 11 bases lying between them. Germline V lookup: CDR1 MDHEN, CDR2 SYDVKM. The CDR3 is made up of 12 amino acids. CDR3 sequence: CASARRIYEQYF. The DNA for the CDR3 is TGTGCCAGCGCCCGCAGAATCTACGAGCAGTACTTC. Filled out from reference TRBV28 and TRBJ2-7, the complete variable domain reads DVKVTQSSRYLVKRTGEKVFLECVQDMDHENMFWYRQDPGLGLRLIYFSYDVKMKEKGDIPEGYSVSREKKERFSLILESASTNQTSMYLCASARRIYEQYFGPGTRLTVT.

The chain has TRBV29-1 and TRBJ1-5; 8 nucleotides match TRBD1. The V gene's germline CDR1 is SQVTM and CDR2 ANQGSEA. This CDR3 comprises 13 residues. The V segment lost 4 bases and the J segment 5 bases; nucleotides outside the gene matches: 4. The DNA of the CDR3 is TGCAGCGTTGCAATGGACAGGGATCAGCCCCAGCATTTT. Translated: CSVAMDRDQPQHF.

This chain links TRBV19 with TRBJ1-6, with TRBD1 identical over 8 bases. Germline-derived CDR1 and CDR2 are LNHDA and SQIVND (reference sequence). The CDR3 sequence is 13 residues long. Trimming took 10 bases from V and 7 from J; bases not matched to a gene: 6. The CDR3 bases are TGTGCCACCCGCCGGGACAGGAATTCACCCCTCCACTTT. This translates into CATRRDRNSPLHF.

The V gene is TRBV2, the J gene TRBJ2-2; D possibly corresponds to TRBD1 (7 bases). This CDR3 is 15 amino acids long. V lost 7 bases to trimming and J lost 6 bases, with 18 bases between them. Germline values: CDR1 SNHLY, CDR2 FYNNEI. CDR3 residues: CASNPLAGQSGELFF. DNA for the CDR3: TGTGCCAGCAACCCGCTGGCGGGACAGTCCGGGGAGCTGTTTTTT.

The chain employs TRBV2 and TRBJ1-4; tentative D call: TRBD1 (6 bases). The CDR3 extends over 16 amino acids. CDR1 and CDR2 (germline): SNHLY, FYNNEI. Trimming cost V 8 bases and J 5 bases, with 21 bases left between them. This chain's CDR3 is CASWRDRGAPNEKLFF. The CDR3 DNA reads as TGTGCCAGCTGGCGGGACCGGGGGGCCCCCAATGAAAAACTGTTTTTT.

The chain joins TRBV7-2 to TRBJ2-7, with 10 bases fitting TRBD1. The germline CDR1 and CDR2 sequences are SGHTA and FQGNSA. Trimming at V came to 3 bases and at J to 4 bases, leaving 6 bases not matched to a gene. This CDR3 has 15 residues. CDR3 nucleotides: TGTGCCAGCAGCTTTCTTGGACAGGGGGATTACGAGCAGTACTTC. It translates to CASSFLGQGDYEQYF. Full variable domain (rest looked up from reference TRBV7-2 and TRBJ2-7): GAGVSQSPSNKVTEKGKDVELRCDPISGHTALYWYRQSLGQGLEFLIYFQGNSAPDKSGLPSDRFSAERTGGSVSTLTIQRTQQEDSAVYLCASSFLGQGDYEQYFGPGTRLTVT.

The rearrangement uses TRBV28 and TRBJ1-3; D may be TRBD1 (5 bases). V lost 10 bases and J 11 bases, leaving 21 bases between the germline ends. The CDR3 has 13 residues. Germline lookup yields CDR1 MDHEN and CDR2 SYDVKM. The CDR3 protein is CATTGRSRNAIYF. CDR3 coding DNA: TGTGCCACCACGGGACGGTCCCGCAACGCCATATATTTT. The variable domain in full, completed from reference TRBV28 and TRBJ1-3, reads DVKVTQSSRYLVKRTGEKVFLECVQDMDHENMFWYRQDPGLGLRLIYFSYDVKMKEKGDIPEGYSVSREKKERFSLILESASTNQTSMYLCATTGRSRNAIYFGEGSWLTVV.

This chain connects TRBV15 to TRBJ2-3; D is perhaps TRBD1 (6 bases). The length of the CDR3 is 14 residues. Per germline, CDR1 LNHNV and CDR2 YYDKDF (reference sequence). With 5 bases removed from V and 4 bases from J, the gap between germline ends came to 13 bases. The CDR3 loop reads CATSSIKGADTQYF. The CDR3 nucleotides are TGTGCCACCAGCTCCATAAAGGGGGCAGATACGCAGTATTTT.

Written as DNA, the CDR3 is TGTGCCAGCAGCTTAACTAACACAGATACGCAGTATTTT. This sequence encodes CASSLTNTDTQYF. V is TRBV7-8 and J is TRBJ2-3; D not resolved. Germline CDR1 is SGHVS and CDR2 is FQNEAQ. Trimming shortened V by 2 bases and J by 2 bases, and 5 bases separated the two germline ends. The CDR3 sequence is 13 residues long.

The genes are TRBV5-1 and TRBJ2-2; the D is unclear. The CDR3 is 15 amino acids. CDR1 is SGHRS, CDR2 YFSETQ, per germline. The V and J ends lost 0 bases and 5 bases respectively, with 11 bases between them. As DNA, the CDR3 is TGCGCCAGCAGCTTGGAGGGTTCGAGGACCGGGGAGCTGTTTTTT. This encodes CASSLEGSRTGELFF.

The genes are TRBV19 and TRBJ2-3; 8 bases align to TRBD2. J lost 4 bases, V lost 1 base, and 16 bases had no gene match. Germline V CDR1 and CDR2: LNHDA, SQIVND (reference sequence). The CDR3 spans 19 residues. The CDR3 bases are TGTGCCAGTAGTATAGGACGGAGTAGCGGGAAGTGGAAGGCAGATACGCAGTATTTT. Protein: CASSIGRSSGKWKADTQYF.

This clone was found once. The chain joins TRBV5-4 to TRBJ1-1, with D uncertain. Trimming stripped 5 bases from V and 4 bases from J, with 15 bases between. Germline-derived CDR1 and CDR2 are SGHNT and YYREEE (reference sequence). CDR3 length: 14 residues. The CDR3 sequence: CASSSSLTATEAFF. For the CDR3, the DNA is TGTGCCAGCAGTTCTTCACTGACGGCCACTGAAGCTTTCTTT.

The chain recombines TRBV6-4 with TRBJ1-5; 7 positions match TRBD1. V lost 3 bases, J lost 6 bases, and 5 bases stayed unmatched. The CDR3 totals 14 residues. Germline assignment: CDR1 MRHNA and CDR2 SNTAGT. The CDR3 sequence: CASSDRGGFQPQHF. The CDR3 DNA reads as TGTGCCAGCAGTGATCGAGGGGGCTTTCAGCCCCAGCATTTT.

This sequence joins TRBV6-5 and TRBJ1-2, with a tentative D call TRBD1 (6 bases). The germline V gene has CDR1 MNHEY and CDR2 SVGAGI. The V gene lost 2 bases and the J gene lost 4 bases, with 14 bases spanning the gap. The CDR3 consists of 15 residues. CDR3 nucleotides: TGTGCCAGCAGTTACCGTAGTGCGGGGGCCTATGGCTACACCTTC. Translating it yields CASSYRSAGAYGYTF.

V usage is TRBV6-4 and J usage is TRBJ1-5; D unclear. With 5 bases removed from V and 0 bases from J, the gap between germline ends came to 5 bases. Germline lookup yields CDR1 MRHNA and CDR2 SNTAGT. This CDR3 comprises 13 residues. The CDR3 reads CASSLFSNQPQHF. The CDR3 region has the DNA TGTGCCAGCAGTCTTTTTAGCAATCAGCCCCAGCATTTT.

V usage is TRBV10-3 and J usage is TRBJ1-1; 9 bases are a match to TRBD1. V lost 2 bases to trimming and J lost 1 base; unmatched junction nucleotides: 5. Germline V CDR1 and CDR2: ENHRY, SYGVKD. The CDR3 contains 16 residues. The CDR3 sequence is CAISETQGAGNTEAFF. CDR3 DNA sequence: TGTGCCATCAGTGAGACACAGGGGGCGGGGAACACTGAAGCTTTCTTT.

This chain joins TRBV23-1 and TRBJ2-7; the D is unclear. TRBV23-1 is marked as an open reading frame, function uncertain. CDR3 size: 14 residues. V was pared by 4 bases and J by 1 base, with 11 bases between. The CDR3: CASSLGPPSYEQYF. CDR3 coding DNA: TGCGCCAGCAGTCTAGGACCCCCATCCTACGAGCAGTACTTC.

The chain links TRBV5-1 to TRBJ1-1; the D is unclear. This CDR3 contains 13 residues. Germline-derived CDR1 and CDR2 are SGHRS and YFSETQ. V was pared by 0 bases and J by 4 bases, with 7 bases between. The CDR3 spells CASSLGGATEAFF. CDR3 bases: TGCGCCAGCAGCTTGGGGGGAGCCACTGAAGCTTTCTTT.

This clone has only one observation. The V gene is TRBV25-1, the J gene TRBJ1-4; D is ambiguous. Looked up from germline, CDR1 is MGHDK and CDR2 is SYGVNS. Trimming removed 3 bases at V and 0 bases at J, with 8 bases between. The CDR3 covers 15 residues. The CDR3 region has the DNA TGTGCCAGCAGTGAGCAGGTCACAACTAATGAAAAACTGTTTTTT. Protein: CASSEQVTTNEKLFF.